This TCR beta chain was retrieved from a study of T cell responses to AZD1222 COVID-19 vaccine. Study outcomes and limitations: Vaccine-associated CD4 TCRs spanned spike, dominant at 160-218 and 743-854. Variant regions that are unmutated are reportedly the target of nearly half of spike-specific TCRs. Spike-specific TCR breadth and depth went up after people got two AZD1222 doses. The repertoires were collected only after the peak T cell response.

With regard to this clone: What it binds is not known.

Sequencing used immunoSEQ multiplex PCR; TCRdb keeps in-frame clones, though not all of them. The sample yields 92,000 or so clones, 80% to 90% seen once. The CDR3 extends over 16 amino acids. V lost 4 bases and J 2 bases, leaving 18 bases between the germline ends. Germline V CDR1 and CDR2: MDHEN, SYDVKM. The chain joins TRBV28 to TRBJ2-7; possible D gene TRBD1, 6 bases. This clonotype originated in an adult in good health. The sample in question was peripheral blood, obtained on day 0 of AZD1222 vaccination. The CDR3 spells CASSSTARGDAYEQYF. CDR3 bases: TGTGCCAGCAGTTCGACCGCCAGGGGAGACGCCTACGAGCAGTACTTC.